These 22 T cell receptor beta chains share one sample of origin, sequenced in a study of regulatory T cells in long-lasting Graves disease (dated by TCRdb to the early 2020s). This specimen's time point label, interpreted: newly diagnosed GD, antithyroid drugs for less than 3 months. For both TCR sequencing and RNA sequencing, RNA was extracted from PBMCs using TRIzol. The library was prepared using multiplex PCR. Instrument on record: Illumina HiSeq 4000. TCR beta libraries were built with iRepertoire HTBI primers and Arm-PCR amplification of CDR3 regions. TCRdb redid the processing of the public reads, applying fastp at Q25 and MiXCR, and retained in-frame beta chains. Every CDR3 protein is listed once, alongside the most common genes and DNA of its rows. Here the sample has fewer than 450,000 distinct CDR3 sequences; around 16% occur a single time. Clones ranked in the top ten supply about 7.6% of the sample.

A further study also used this sample, focusing on T cells in Graves' hyperthyroidism and ophthalmopathy.

Sequenced material: peripheral blood mononuclear cells (PBMCs), taken at new diagnosis, from a patient treated with antithyroid drugs. The receptors stem from a woman aged 40 to 49 with Graves disease. Donor details come from another sample of the same person, matched by shared clones.

Of note for this clonotype: No conserved phenylalanine or tryptophan ends this CDR3, so it is likely a read error. The V and J genes are TRBV6-1 and TRBJ2-7; D unresolved. Trimming removed 0 bases at V and 3 bases at J, with 15 bases between. This CDR3 is built from 16 residues. Germline V gives CDR1 MNHNS, CDR2 SASEGT. The CDR3 is CASSEAFRQENYEQYL. CDR3 nucleotide sequence: TGTGCCAGCAGTGAAGCGTTTCGGCAGGAGAACTACGAGCAGTACCTC.

This clonotype was recorded at least ten times. The V call is TRBV6-1, the J call TRBJ2-7; the D gene is possibly TRBD2 (5 bases). Trimming removed 10 bases from V and 4 bases from J, with 20 bases in between. Germline V gene lookup returns CDR1 MNHNS and CDR2 SASEGT. This CDR3 has 14 residues. In DNA form, the CDR3 reads TGTGCCATCTCCCGGGGTGGGTATTCTTACGAGCAGTACTTC. It is translated as CAISRGGYSYEQYF.

J is TRBJ2-7 and V is TRBV3-1; D is undetermined. Trimming left V 0 bases short and J 6 bases short, with 12 bases between. Germline V gene sequence: CDR1 LGHDT, CDR2 YNNKEL (reference sequence). This CDR3 spans 14 amino acids. The CDR3: CASSQDLLSFEQYF. The CDR3, as DNA: TGTGCCAGCAGCCAAGATCTTCTTAGTTTCGAGCAGTACTTC.

This clonotype was seen repeatedly, ten times or more. This chain joins TRBV29-1 and TRBJ2-1; TRBD2 might be the D (5 bases). Germline loops: CDR1 SQVTM, CDR2 ANQGSEA. CDR3 length equals 12 residues. V lost 4 bases and J 8 bases, leaving 12 bases between the germline ends. The CDR3, as DNA: TGCAGCGTTGCCGGCACTAGTGATGAGCAGTTCTTC. It is translated as CSVAGTSDEQFF.

This clonotype was counted ten times or more. The V gene is TRBV11-2, the J gene TRBJ2-3, with TRBD2 matching 8 bases. The CDR3 is 15 residues long. The V segment lost 3 bases and the J segment 4 bases; nucleotides outside the gene matches: 6. From germline, CDR1 is SGHAT and CDR2 FQNNGV. CDR3 DNA sequence: TGTGCCAGCAGCTTTACCGGGACTAGAGCAGATACGCAGTATTTT. Amino acids: CASSFTGTRADTQYF.

In this sample, this clonotype turned up a few times. V usage is TRBV12-3 or TRBV12-4 and J usage is TRBJ2-1; no clear D gene. Trimming shortened V by 4 bases and J by 0 bases, and 10 bases separated the two germline ends. The CDR3 extends over 15 amino acids. CDR3 residues: CASSYSTNSYNEQFF. The CDR3 nucleotides are TGTGCCAGCAGTTACTCTACCAACTCCTACAATGAGCAGTTCTTC.

This clonotype has more than one count but fewer than ten. CDR3 sequence: CASSFRGDHNQPQHF. Here the CDR3 DNA reads TGTGCCAGCAGTTTCCGGGGGGACCACAATCAGCCCCAGCATTTT. The chain couples TRBV6-5 to TRBJ1-5, with D tentatively TRBD1 (5 bases). This CDR3 has 15 amino acids. CDR1 MNHEY and CDR2 SVGAGI come from the germline V gene. Trimming removed 4 bases at V and 3 bases at J, with 13 bases between.

This clonotype was seen many times. V usage is TRBV7-9 and J usage is TRBJ2-7; D is undetermined. CDR3 length: 16 residues. Germline V gene data show CDR1 as SEHNR and CDR2 as FQNEAQ (reference sequence). The ends were cut back, 5 bases at V and 0 bases at J, with 17 bases in the middle. As DNA, the CDR3 is TGTGCCAGCAGCACGGACCGGACGGTTAGCTCCTACGAGCAGTACTTC. It yields the protein CASSTDRTVSSYEQYF.

The rearrangement links TRBV5-6 to TRBJ2-1; 8 bases fit TRBD1. CDR3 length: 16 residues. V was clipped by 4 bases and J by 4 bases; unmatched bases: 10. Germline CDR1 is SGHDT and CDR2 is YYEEEE. CDR3 coding DNA: TGTGCCAGCAGCCCGGGACAGGTGATAGCATACAATGAGCAGTTCTTC. This encodes CASSPGQVIAYNEQFF.

The rearrangement joins TRBV20-1 to TRBJ2-7, with a possible D match to TRBD1 (6 bases). This CDR3 is built from 15 residues. Germline loops: CDR1 DFQATT, CDR2 SNEGSKA (reference sequence). The V end lost 1 base, the J end lost 4 bases, and 17 bases lay between the germline ends. CDR3 DNA: TGCAGTGCTAGAGTTGGGGACACAAAGCCTTACGAGCAGTACTTC. It encodes CSARVGDTKPYEQYF.

This clonotype has at least ten counts. The rearrangement joins TRBV18 to TRBJ2-7, with D perhaps TRBD1 (6 bases). Trimming stripped 0 bases from V and 4 bases from J, with 10 bases between. Per germline, CDR1 KGHSH and CDR2 LQKENI. The CDR3 totals 14 residues. CDR3 in DNA: TGTGCCAGCTCACCACCGTCAGGGGAGTACGAGCAGTACTTC. It codes for CASSPPSGEYEQYF.

Ten or more counts support this clonotype. CDR3 in DNA: TGTGCCAGCAGCTTGGACCAGGGGGGGGGCCAGTTCTTC. Translating gives CASSLDQGGGQFF. The chain links TRBV11-2 to TRBJ2-1; D is perhaps TRBD1 or TRBD2 (7 bases each). Deletions cut 3 bases from V and 13 bases from J, with 16 bases between. Germline V gene lookup returns CDR1 SGHAT and CDR2 FQNNGV. The CDR3 is 13 amino acids.

This clonotype was observed once. This chain connects TRBV12-3 or TRBV12-4 to TRBJ1-2; D unresolved. This CDR3 contains 14 residues. Trimming cost V 2 bases and J 7 bases, with 14 bases left between them. The CDR3 nucleotides read TGTGCCAGCAGTTTAATGGGTGGACTTGGTGGCTACACCTTC. Protein sequence: CASSLMGGLGGYTF.

This clonotype has just a few counts. The CDR3 here is CAISDRRASQYF. CDR3 coding DNA: TGTGCCATCAGTGACCGCAGGGCCTCGCAGTACTTC. This sequence joins TRBV10-3 and TRBJ2-7, with D perhaps TRBD1 (5 bases). Germline V gene lookup returns CDR1 ENHRY and CDR2 SYGVKD. This CDR3 spans 12 amino acids. The V gene lost 3 bases and the J gene lost 9 bases, with 12 bases spanning the gap.

This clonotype was recorded at least ten times. The chain carries TRBV6-5 and TRBJ2-5; possible D gene TRBD1, 5 bases. Germline CDR1 is MNHEY and CDR2 is SVGAGI. The CDR3 sequence is 15 residues long. The ends were cut back, 3 bases at V and 5 bases at J, with 16 bases in the middle. The CDR3 DNA reads TGTGCCAGCAGTTATTTGGGGCAGGGTGTGGAGACCCAGTACTTC. Amino acids: CASSYLGQGVETQYF.

In its sample, this clonotype was seen a few times. V is TRBV3-1 and J is TRBJ2-1; no definite D call. V dropped 2 bases and J dropped 4 bases, with 15 bases sitting between them. There are 16 residues in the CDR3. The germline CDR1 and CDR2 sequences are LGHDT and YNNKEL (reference sequence). CDR3 DNA sequence: TGTGCCAGCAGCCAAACGGCTAGTCTAATATACAATGAGCAGTTCTTC. This gives the protein CASSQTASLIYNEQFF.

This clonotype was counted at least ten times. Here the CDR3 reads CASSLGTGGAFF. DNA for the CDR3: TGTGCCAGCAGCTTAGGTACAGGGGGAGCTTTCTTT. This rearrangement joins TRBV11-2 to TRBJ1-1; 8 bases line up with TRBD1. CDR1 is SGHAT and CDR2 is FQNNGV in the germline V gene. The CDR3 contains 12 residues. V lost 1 base and J lost 10; bases outside the gene matches: 2. Supplemented by reference TRBV11-2 and TRBJ1-1, the full variable domain reads EAGVAQSPRYKIIEKRQSVAFWCNPISGHATLYWYQQILGQGPKLLIQFQNNGVVDDSQLPKDRFSAERLKGVDSTLKIQPAKLEDSAVYLCASSLGTGGAFFGQGTRLTVV.

This clonotype was detected a few times. This chain links TRBV7-2 with TRBJ2-1, with TRBD2 matching 7 bases. CDR1 and CDR2 from the germline V gene are SGHTA and FQGNSA. The CDR3 contains 16 residues. V shed 2 bases and J 0 bases; nucleotides not matched to a gene: 4. The CDR3 sequence: CASSLWGGSSYNEQFF. The CDR3 region has the DNA TGTGCCAGCAGCTTATGGGGGGGGAGCTCCTACAATGAGCAGTTCTTC.

A few counts support this clonotype. This chain connects TRBV19 to TRBJ2-1; D may be TRBD1 (6 bases). V was clipped by 8 bases and J by 8 bases, with 25 bases between them. CDR1 is LNHDA and CDR2 is SQIVND in the germline V gene (reference sequence). The CDR3 covers 16 residues. CDR3 protein: CASCFLRNRVHDEQFF. CDR3 DNA sequence: TGTGCCAGTTGTTTCTTGCGCAACAGGGTGCACGATGAGCAGTTCTTC.

Turning to this clonotype: One end of the junction does not line up with germline, which may come from a read error. The chain employs TRBV27 and TRBJ2-7, with 11 bases fitting TRBD2. In germline, CDR1 is MNHEY, CDR2 SMNVEV (reference sequence). This CDR3 has 12 amino acids. CDR3 protein: CASSLTSGISHF. CDR3 in DNA: TGTGCCAGCAGTTTGACTAGCGGGATATCGCACTTC.

The chain recombines TRBV18 with TRBJ2-1; TRBD2 aligns across 12 bases. The CDR3 is made up of 18 amino acids. V lost 3 bases, J lost 0 bases, and 6 bases stayed unmatched. Germline CDR1 and CDR2: KGHSH and LQKENI. Here the CDR3 reads CASSPLWTSGNSYNEQFF. For the CDR3, the DNA is TGTGCCAGCTCACCTCTCTGGACTAGCGGGAACTCCTACAATGAGCAGTTCTTC. The entire variable domain, with the rest obtained from reference TRBV18 and TRBJ2-1, is as follows: NAGVMQNPRHLVRRRGQEARLRCSPMKGHSHVYWYRQLPEEGLKFMVYLQKENIIDESGMPKERFSAEFPKEGPSILRIQQVVRGDSAAYFCASSPLWTSGNSYNEQFFGPGTRLTVL.

There are many counts of this clonotype. The chain has TRBV5-5 and TRBJ2-1; D may be TRBD2 (8 bases). The germline V gene encodes CDR1 SGHKS and CDR2 YYEKEE (reference sequence). This CDR3 has 16 amino acids. Trimming removed 4 bases from V and 6 bases from J, with 20 bases in between. The CDR3 sequence is CASSPRGSGTSNEQFF. DNA for the CDR3: TGTGCCAGCAGCCCCAGGGGGTCCGGGACTAGCAATGAGCAGTTCTTC.